The 19 T cell receptor beta chains below come from one sample, sequenced in a study of blood T cell repertoires in COVID-19. Here immunoSEQ multiplex PCR was the method, and the copy in TCRdb shows in-frame clones only, minus some. The sample shows 150,000 or so clones, approximately 75% of them seen only once. The sequencing sample was made of peripheral blood. These receptors were taken from a human donor in a cohort sampled during active COVID-19.

The chain carries TRBV19 and TRBJ2-7, with D maybe TRBD2 (6 bases). Germline V CDR1 and CDR2: LNHDA, SQIVND (reference sequence). The CDR3 length is 14 residues. V was pared by 3 bases and J by 4 bases, with 13 bases between. Here the CDR3 DNA reads TGTGCCAGTAGTATCGTGGAGGGAGGTTACGAGCAGTACTTC. It translates to CASSIVEGGYEQYF. Together with reference TRBV19 and TRBJ2-7, the CDR3 gives the full variable domain: DGGITQSPKYLFRKEGQNVTLSCEQNLNHDAMYWYRQDPGQGLRLIYYSQIVNDFQKGDIAEGYSVSREKKESFPLTVTSAQKNPTAFYLCASSIVEGGYEQYFGPGTRLTVT.

The chain couples TRBV12-3 or TRBV12-4 to TRBJ1-1; no clear D gene. V lost 5 bases to trimming and J lost 8 bases, with 9 bases between them. This CDR3 comprises 11 residues. CDR3 coding DNA: TGTGCCAGCAGTAGAGGGCCCGAAGCTTTCTTT. As protein: CASSRGPEAFF.

This chain uses TRBV4-1 with TRBJ1-5; 7 nucleotides line up with TRBD1. Trimming cost V 0 bases and J 3 bases; bases outside gene matches: 11. Germline V gene lookup returns CDR1 MGHRA and CDR2 YSYEKL. CDR3 length: 18 residues. In DNA form, the CDR3 reads TGCGCCAGCAGCCAAGATCTTCCCGGGACAGCGAACAATCAGCCCCAGCATTTT. Its protein is CASSQDLPGTANNQPQHF.

The chain carries TRBV6-5 and TRBJ1-1; TRBD1 aligns across 7 bases. V lost 2 bases, J lost 1 base, and 7 bases stayed unmatched. Germline V gene sequence: CDR1 MNHEY, CDR2 SVGAGI. This CDR3 has 16 amino acids. CDR3 region: CASSYRTTGKNTEAFF. For the CDR3, the DNA is TGTGCCAGCAGTTACCGAACGACAGGGAAGAACACTGAAGCTTTCTTT.

This clone was seen only a few times. The chain links TRBV12-3 or TRBV12-4 to TRBJ2-1, with a tentative D call TRBD2 (6 bases). The V end was cut by 3 bases, the J end by 9 bases, with 12 bases between. The CDR3 covers 13 residues. The CDR3 reads CASSFVAGGEQFF. CDR3 in DNA: TGTGCCAGCAGTTTCGTAGCCGGGGGTGAGCAGTTCTTC.

This clone has only one observation. The CDR3 nucleotides read TGTGCCTGGAGAGGGGGAATGGGCACAGATACGCAGTATTTT. This codes for CAWRGGMGTDTQYF. The chain uses TRBV30 and TRBJ2-3, with D possibly matching TRBD1 (6 bases). The germline V gene has CDR1 GTSNPN and CDR2 SVGIG (reference sequence). The CDR3 consists of 14 residues. V was clipped by 3 bases and J by 1 base, with 11 bases between them.

This chain joins TRBV7-2 and TRBJ2-7; TRBD1 matches at 8 bases. This CDR3 has 14 residues. V lost 5 bases and J lost 2; bases outside the gene matches: 5. The V gene's germline CDR1 is SGHTA and CDR2 FQGNSA. The CDR3 spells CASSNGQGAYEQYF. CDR3 in DNA: TGTGCCAGCAGCAACGGACAGGGCGCCTACGAGCAGTACTTC.

The CDR3 loop reads CASSVAPGYNQPQHF. CDR3 sequence (DNA): TGTGCCAGCAGCGTCGCACCGGGGTACAATCAGCCCCAGCATTTT. V is TRBV9 and J is TRBJ1-5; D not resolved. Germline V gives CDR1 SGDLS, CDR2 YYNGEE. This CDR3 has 15 residues. V shed 2 bases and J shed 3 bases, with 12 bases lying between them.

This clone was observed a handful of times. This sequence joins TRBV9 and TRBJ1-1; 9 nucleotides line up with TRBD1. This CDR3 is 15 amino acids long. Germline CDR1 is SGDLS and CDR2 is YYNGEE. V lost 4 bases and J lost 3; bases outside the gene matches: 7. As DNA, the CDR3 is TGTGCCAGCAGCCCCTATAGACAGGGGGACACTGAAGCTTTCTTT. It yields the protein CASSPYRQGDTEAFF.

This sequence joins TRBV30 and TRBJ2-3; D perhaps matches TRBD2 (6 bases). The V gene lost 0 bases and the J gene lost 2 bases, with 9 bases spanning the gap. CDR1 is GTSNPN and CDR2 is SVGIG in the germline V gene (reference sequence). The CDR3 consists of 14 residues. CDR3 sequence (DNA): TGTGCCTGGAGTGTCGGGGGATTCACAGATACGCAGTATTTT. Encoded protein: CAWSVGGFTDTQYF.

The chain has TRBV7-2 and TRBJ2-7; TRBD1 is a possible D gene (6 bases). The CDR3 extends over 13 amino acids. Germline CDR1 SGHTA, CDR2 FQGNSA. Trimming took off 3 bases at V and 3 bases at J, with 9 bases between the two ends. The CDR3, as DNA: TGTGCCAGCAGCTTGGCGGACAGCTACGAGCAGTACTTC. It translates to CASSLADSYEQYF.

This rearrangement joins TRBV6-2 or TRBV6-3 to TRBJ2-1; TRBD2 matches at 9 bases. V dropped 2 bases and J dropped 3; count of bases not matched to a gene: 5. The CDR3 has 16 amino acids. Germline V gene sequence: CDR1 MNHEY, CDR2 SVGEGT. CDR3 bases: TGTGCCAGCAGTTACACAGCTAGCGGGAACTACAATGAGCAGTTCTTC. It yields the protein CASSYTASGNYNEQFF.

CDR3 DNA: TGTGCCAGCTCACCTCAAACAGACTCTGGAAACACCATATATTTT. Its protein product is CASSPQTDSGNTIYF. The V call is TRBV18, the J call TRBJ1-3; D is uncertain. V was pared by 3 bases and J by 0 bases, with 9 bases between. The CDR3 loop spans 15 amino acids. Germline CDR1 reads KGHSH; CDR2 reads LQKENI. The full variable domain, with the rest looked up from reference TRBV18 and TRBJ1-3, is NAGVMQNPRHLVRRRGQEARLRCSPMKGHSHVYWYRQLPEEGLKFMVYLQKENIIDESGMPKERFSAEFPKEGPSILRIQQVVRGDSAAYFCASSPQTDSGNTIYFGEGSWLTVV.

The CDR3 is CASSPGQGVKNEQYF. CDR3 DNA: TGTGCCAGCAGCCCCGGACAGGGTGTAAAGAACGAGCAGTACTTC. The rearrangement uses TRBV7-9 and TRBJ2-7, with 8 positions matching TRBD1. Germline values: CDR1 SEHNR, CDR2 FQNEAQ (reference sequence). The CDR3 consists of 15 residues. J lost 5 bases, V lost 5 bases, and 11 bases had no gene match.

This clone appeared a few times. The chain is built from TRBV5-1 and TRBJ2-2; perhaps TRBD1 as D (5 bases). V gave up 1 base and J gave up 4 bases, with 11 bases separating them. Germline V gives CDR1 SGHRS, CDR2 YFSETQ. The CDR3 covers 15 residues. The CDR3 nucleotides read TGCGCCAGCAGCTTGATAGGGGTTACCACCGGGGAGCTGTTTTTT. Translating gives CASSLIGVTTGELFF.

This chain links TRBV29-1 with TRBJ2-1; 14 bases are a match to TRBD2. Germline CDR1 and CDR2: SQVTM and ANQGSEA. The V and J ends lost 8 bases and 9 bases, in that order; junction bases with no gene match: 15. CDR3 length: 16 residues. The CDR3 DNA sequence: TGCAGCATGCCACTGGGGACTAGCGGGAGCGGGGGTGAGCAGTTCTTC. Translation gives CSMPLGTSGSGGEQFF.

The J gene is TRBJ2-3, the V gene TRBV6-5; 7 bases match TRBD2. There are 15 residues in the CDR3. Germline V gene sequence: CDR1 MNHEY, CDR2 SVGAGI. Germline trimming cut 4 bases from V and 1 base from J; bases unmatched to any gene: 5. The CDR3 DNA reads as TGTGCCAGCAGTTCCGGACTAGGCGGCACAGATACGCAGTATTTT. This gives the protein CASSSGLGGTDTQYF.

The chain joins TRBV6-5 to TRBJ1-2; 7 nucleotides agree with TRBD1. CDR3 length equals 15 residues. The germline V gene encodes CDR1 MNHEY and CDR2 SVGAGI. The J segment lost 6 bases and the V segment lost 1 base, leaving 8 bases of the junction unmatched. CDR3 coding DNA: TGTGCCAGCAGTTACTACGGGCAGGGGGTACATGGCTACACCTTC. As protein: CASSYYGQGVHGYTF.

The chain couples TRBV5-5 to TRBJ2-1; TRBD2 matches at 16 bases. There are 20 residues in the CDR3. The V and J ends lost 0 bases and 2 bases, in that order; junction bases with no gene match: 8. The germline CDR1 and CDR2 sequences are SGHKS and YYEKEE (reference sequence). The CDR3 region is CASSLALGTSGRAAYNEQFF. In DNA, the CDR3 is TGTGCCAGCAGCTTGGCCCTCGGGACTAGCGGGAGGGCCGCCTACAATGAGCAGTTCTTC. The whole variable domain, filled in from reference TRBV5-5 and TRBJ2-1, reads DAGVTQSPTHLIKTRGQQVTLRCSPISGHKSVSWYQQVLGQGPQFIFQYYEKEERGRGNFPDRFSARQFPNYSSELNVNALLLGDSALYLCASSLALGTSGRAAYNEQFFGPGTRLTVL.